This TCR beta chain derives from a study of beta chain features in type 1 diabetes. Findings and caveats of the study: Naive, central memory and Treg TCRB repertoires appeared more alike in patients than in healthy donors.

Purity above 95% was achieved in all sorted populations. Every bit of the isolated RNA underwent reverse transcription, so sequencing read expressed TCRB transcripts. The average output of naive, central memory and regulatory T cell samples was a few million reads. Generated by immunoSEQ multiplex PCR, the TCRdb table keeps only in-frame clones and is missing some. This sample has around 500,000 clones, with 9.5% to 12% found just once. Trimming stripped 3 bases from V and 1 base from J, with 8 bases between. This CDR3 comprises 15 residues. Germline-derived CDR1 and CDR2 are SGDLS and YYNGEE. A remark on this clone: Its antigen is unknown.

Sample: naive CD4+ T cells from blood. The rearrangement uses TRBV9 and TRBJ2-6; D is uncertain. The sequence was obtained from a woman aged 18-35 years in good health. Here the CDR3 DNA reads TGTGCCAGCAGCGGGGGATGGTCTGGGGCCAACGTCCTGACTTTC. It encodes CASSGGWSGANVLTF.